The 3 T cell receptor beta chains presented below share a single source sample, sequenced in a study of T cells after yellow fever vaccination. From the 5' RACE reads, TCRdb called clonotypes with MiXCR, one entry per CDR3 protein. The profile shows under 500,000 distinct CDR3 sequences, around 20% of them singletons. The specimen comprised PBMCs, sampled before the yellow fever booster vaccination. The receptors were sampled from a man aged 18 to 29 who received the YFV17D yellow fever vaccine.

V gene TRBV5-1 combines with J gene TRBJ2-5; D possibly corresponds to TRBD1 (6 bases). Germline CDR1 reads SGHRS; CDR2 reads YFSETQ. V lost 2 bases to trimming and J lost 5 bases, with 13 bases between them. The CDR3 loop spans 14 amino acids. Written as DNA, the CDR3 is TGCGCCAGCAGCTTTAACAGGGATATTGAGACCCAGTACTTC. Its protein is CASSFNRDIETQYF. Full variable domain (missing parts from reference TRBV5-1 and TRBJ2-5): KAGVTQTPRYLIKTRGQQVTLSCSPISGHRSVSWYQQTPGQGLQFLFEYFSETQRNKGNFPGRFSGRQFSNSRSEMNVSTLELGDSALYLCASSFNRDIETQYFGPGTRLLVL.

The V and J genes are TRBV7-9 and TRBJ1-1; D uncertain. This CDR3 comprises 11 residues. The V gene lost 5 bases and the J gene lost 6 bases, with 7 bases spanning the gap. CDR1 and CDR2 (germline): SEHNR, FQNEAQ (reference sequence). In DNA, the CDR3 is TGTGCCAGCAGCGGGCTAGCTGAAGCTTTCTTT. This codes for CASSGLAEAFF. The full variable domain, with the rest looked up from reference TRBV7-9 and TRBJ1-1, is DTGVSQNPRHKITKRGQNVTFRCDPISEHNRLYWYRQTLGQGPEFLTYFQNEAQLEKSRLLSDRFSAERPKGSFSTLEIQRTEQGDSAMYLCASSGLAEAFFGQGTRLTVV.

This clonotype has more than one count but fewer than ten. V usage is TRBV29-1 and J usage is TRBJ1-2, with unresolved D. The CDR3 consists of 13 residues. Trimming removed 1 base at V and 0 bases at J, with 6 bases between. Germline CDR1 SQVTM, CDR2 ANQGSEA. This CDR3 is CSVEVVTNYGYTF. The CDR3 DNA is TGCAGCGTTGAAGTGGTCACTAACTATGGCTACACCTTC.